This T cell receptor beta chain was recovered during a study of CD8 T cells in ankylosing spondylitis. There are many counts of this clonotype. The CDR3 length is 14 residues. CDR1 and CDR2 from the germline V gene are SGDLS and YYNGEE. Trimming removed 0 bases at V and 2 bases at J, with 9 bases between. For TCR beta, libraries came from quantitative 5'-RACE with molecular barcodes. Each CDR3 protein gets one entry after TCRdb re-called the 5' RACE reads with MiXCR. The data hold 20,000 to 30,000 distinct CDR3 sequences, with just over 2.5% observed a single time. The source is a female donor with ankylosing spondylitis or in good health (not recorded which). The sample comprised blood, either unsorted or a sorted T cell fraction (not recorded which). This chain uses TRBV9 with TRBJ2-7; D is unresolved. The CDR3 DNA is TGTGCCAGCAGCGTAGATCCGGACCCCTACGAGCAGTACTTC. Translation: CASSVDPDPYEQYF.